This is a list of T cell receptor beta chains from one sample in a study of blood T cell repertoires in COVID-19. Using immunoSEQ multiplex PCR, the repertoire was profiled, and TCRdb retains in-frame clones only, with some absent. The sample holds 240,000 or so clones, about 85% seen once. Material for sequencing was peripheral blood. The receptors come from a man aged 55 to 70 who had recovered from COVID-19. The CDR3 runs from the conserved cysteine through the conserved F or W. A D gene is named only where the DNA matches it firmly. The size of a clone is reported for some rows only, either as once, few or many, or as a class for expanded clones.

size	V	J	D	CDR3	DNA
once	TRBV5-1	TRBJ1-4	-	CASGVTGTATNEKLFF	TGCGCCAGCGGCGTCACAGGGACCGCAACTAATGAAAAACTGTTTTTT
-	TRBV7-9	TRBJ2-1	-	CASSLQANEQFF	TGTGCCAGCAGCTTACAGGCGAACGAGCAGTTCTTC
-	TRBV10-1	TRBJ2-3	TRBD2	CASSKLAGGLTYTDTQYF	TGCGCCAGCAGTAAACTAGCGGGGGGCCTAACCTACACAGATACGCAGTATTTT
once	TRBV6-5	TRBJ1-1	-	CASSYSRTSNTEAFF	TGTGCCAGCAGTTACTCGAGGACATCGAACACTGAAGCTTTCTTT
-	TRBV5-5	TRBJ1-6	-	CASSFAGSYNSPLHF	TGTGCCAGCAGCTTCGCGGGCTCCTATAATTCACCCCTCCACTTT
-	TRBV19	TRBJ1-2	TRBD1	CASSAGTGDSYTF	TGTGCCAGTAGCGCCGGGACAGGGGACAGCTACACCTTC
few	TRBV7-9	TRBJ2-5	-	CASSPPGETQYF	TGTGCCAGCAGCCCCCCGGGGGAGACCCAGTACTTC
once	TRBV9	TRBJ2-4	TRBD2	CASSVGLAGTKNIQYF	TGTGCCAGCAGCGTAGGATTAGCGGGGACAAAAAACATTCAGTACTTC
-	TRBV11-3	TRBJ2-2	TRBD1	CASSLRQGLYGELFF	TGTGCCAGCAGCCTCCGACAGGGGTTGTACGGGGAGCTGTTTTTT
-	TRBV29-1	TRBJ2-2	-	CSVEDSQGSGELFF	TGCAGCGTTGAAGATTCACAGGGATCCGGGGAGCTGTTTTTT
-	TRBV6-1	TRBJ1-1	-	CASSEMFRATEAFF	TGTGCCAGCAGTGAAATGTTCAGGGCCACTGAAGCTTTCTTT
-	TRBV19	TRBJ2-3	TRBD1	CASSIGTGISTDTQYF	TGTGCCAGTAGTATAGGGACAGGGATTAGCACAGATACGCAGTATTTT
-	TRBV2	TRBJ1-5	TRBD1	CASSAMDRGRWPQHF	TGTGCCAGCAGTGCTATGGACAGGGGTCGTTGGCCCCAGCATTTT
-	TRBV6-5	TRBJ2-7	-	CASSRPGVEQYF	TGTGCCAGCAGCCGCCCGGGGGTCGAGCAGTACTTC
-	TRBV5-1	TRBJ1-1	-	CASSRIGSEAFF	TGCGCCAGCAGCCGGATTGGGAGTGAAGCTTTCTTT
-	TRBV5-5	TRBJ2-3	-	CASSLAADFSTDTQYF	TGTGCCAGCAGCTTGGCCGCGGATTTTAGCACAGATACGCAGTATTTT
-	TRBV30	TRBJ2-2	TRBD2	CAWSPAGGTGELFF	TGTGCCTGGAGTCCAGCCGGGGGGACCGGGGAGCTGTTTTTT
-	TRBV28	TRBJ2-7	TRBD1	CASSLGQGPYEQYF	TGTGCCAGCAGCCTGGGACAGGGACCCTACGAGCAGTACTTC
-	TRBV29-1	TRBJ1-2	-	CSVEVQSLYGYTF	TGCAGCGTTGAAGTACAGAGTCTCTATGGCTACACCTTC
-	TRBV9	TRBJ1-3	-	CASNRAGDGNTIYF	TGTGCCAGCAACAGGGCCGGGGATGGAAACACCATATATTTT
-	TRBV12-3/TRBV12-4	TRBJ2-5	-	CASSRGFQETQYF	TGTGCCAGCAGCCGGGGATTTCAAGAGACCCAGTACTTC
once	TRBV4-2	TRBJ1-2	-	CASSQARQEFYGYTF	TGTGCCAGCAGCCAAGCGCGACAGGAGTTCTATGGCTACACCTTC
-	TRBV7-2	TRBJ1-6	-	CASSFVGSAPLHF	TGTGCCAGCAGCTTTGTGGGGAGTGCACCCCTCCACTTT
-	TRBV6-5	TRBJ2-2	-	CASNRDTTGELFF	TGTGCCAGCAACAGGGATACCACCGGGGAGCTGTTTTTT
few	TRBV6-5	TRBJ1-6	TRBD1	CASSQQGYSPLHF	TGTGCCAGCAGTCAACAGGGGTATTCACCCCTCCACTTT
-	TRBV18	TRBJ2-3	TRBD1	CASSERQGFGDTQYF	TGTGCCAGCTCAGAGAGACAGGGGTTTGGAGATACGCAGTATTTT
-	TRBV24-1	TRBJ1-5	-	CATSYTGSQPQHF	TGTGCCACCAGTTATACAGGGAGTCAGCCCCAGCATTTT
-	TRBV12-3/TRBV12-4	TRBJ1-2	-	CASSLWQMYGYTF	TGTGCCAGCAGTTTGTGGCAGATGTATGGCTACACCTTC
-	TRBV9	TRBJ2-7	-	CASSVGLNDRKAYEQYF	TGTGCCAGCAGCGTAGGCCTTAACGACAGGAAGGCCTACGAGCAGTACTTC
-	TRBV29-1	TRBJ2-5	TRBD2	CSVEWGGETQYF	TGCAGCGTTGAGTGGGGGGGGGAGACCCAGTACTTC
-	TRBV25-1	TRBJ2-7	TRBD1	CASSATPGTGAYEQYF	TGTGCCAGCAGTGCTACCCCCGGGACAGGGGCCTACGAGCAGTACTTC
-	TRBV5-8	TRBJ1-5	-	CASSPKTGKPQHF	TGTGCCAGCAGCCCGAAAACAGGGAAGCCCCAGCATTTT
-	TRBV6-5	TRBJ1-6	-	CASSLRPLTNSPLHF	TGTGCCAGCAGTTTGCGGCCTTTAACCAATTCACCCCTCCACTTT
-	TRBV18	TRBJ2-3	TRBD2	CASSHGGSGSTDTQYF	TGTGCCAGCTCACATGGAGGCAGCGGGAGTACAGATACGCAGTATTTT
-	TRBV4-1	TRBJ1-6	-	CASSQELAGGSPLHF	TGCGCCAGCAGCCAAGAATTGGCCGGGGGTTCACCCCTCCACTTT
-	TRBV9	TRBJ2-1	TRBD2	CASSPRVAGGGEQFF	TGTGCCAGCAGCCCCCGAGTAGCGGGGGGCGGCGAGCAGTTCTTC
-	TRBV13	TRBJ2-1	-	CASSARQEYNEQFF	TGTGCCAGCAGCGCTCGACAGGAGTACAATGAGCAGTTCTTC
-	TRBV29-1	TRBJ1-3	-	CSVNTGNTIYF	TGCAGCGTAAACACGGGAAACACCATATATTTT
-	TRBV5-1	TRBJ1-3	TRBD1	CASSRRTGSPSGNTIYF	TGCGCCAGCAGTCGCCGGACAGGGTCTCCCTCTGGAAACACCATATATTTT
-	TRBV28	TRBJ1-6	-	CASIRGGFGNSPLHF	TGTGCCAGCATAAGAGGGGGTTTCGGTAATTCACCCCTCCACTTT
-	TRBV30	TRBJ2-1	-	CAHGLTYNEQFF	TGTGCCCACGGACTAACCTACAATGAGCAGTTCTTC
-	TRBV2	TRBJ1-6	-	CASSEGRANSPLHF	TGTGCCAGCAGTGAGGGCAGGGCTAATTCACCCCTCCACTTT
-	TRBV27	TRBJ2-2	-	CASSFGPQFGELFF	TGTGCCAGCAGTTTTGGTCCGCAGTTCGGGGAGCTGTTTTTT
-	TRBV30	TRBJ2-1	TRBD2	CAWNIGGGARNEQFF	TGTGCCTGGAATATCGGCGGGGGGGCGCGGAATGAGCAGTTCTTC
-	TRBV10-2	TRBJ2-1	TRBD2	CASSEGGLAYEQFF	TGCGCCAGCAGTGAGGGGGGACTAGCCTATGAGCAGTTCTTC
-	TRBV5-1	TRBJ2-1	-	CASSGTSFDEQFF	TGCGCCAGCAGCGGAACTAGTTTCGATGAGCAGTTCTTC
once	TRBV7-8	TRBJ1-6	TRBD1	CASRQGEGSPLHF	TGTGCCAGCAGACAGGGGGAAGGTTCACCCCTCCACTTT
-	TRBV3-1/TRBV3-2	TRBJ2-7	-	CASSQDSGKSEQYF	TGTGCCAGCAGCCAAGATTCGGGAAAAAGCGAGCAGTACTTC
few	TRBV19	TRBJ2-2	-	CASSMGSTGELFF	TGTGCCAGTAGCATGGGGAGCACCGGGGAGCTGTTTTTT
-	TRBV19	TRBJ1-1	-	CASSMGGTEAFF	TGTGCCAGTAGTATGGGGGGCACTGAAGCTTTCTTT
-	TRBV5-1	TRBJ1-1	TRBD1	CASRLTGVNTEAFF	TGCGCCAGCAGATTGACAGGGGTGAACACTGAAGCTTTCTTT
once	TRBV6-5	TRBJ2-7	TRBD1	CASSNLQGGEQYF	TGTGCCAGCAGTAACCTACAGGGGGGCGAGCAGTACTTC
-	TRBV11-2	TRBJ2-1	TRBD1	CASSHQGQGATHEQFF	TGTGCCAGCAGCCACCAGGGACAGGGGGCGACCCATGAGCAGTTCTTC
-	TRBV5-1	TRBJ2-3	-	CASSLVPRDTQYF	TGCGCCAGCAGCTTGGTGCCGAGGGATACGCAGTATTTT
-	TRBV15	TRBJ1-2	-	CATSRQTGNYGYTF	TGTGCCACCAGCAGACAAACAGGGAACTATGGCTACACCTTC
few	TRBV2	TRBJ1-1	-	CASSDGGTEAFF	TGTGCCAGCAGCGACGGGGGCACTGAAGCTTTCTTT
-	TRBV24-1	TRBJ1-5	-	CATRGPGLNQPQHF	TGTGCCACCAGGGGCCCAGGGCTCAATCAGCCCCAGCATTTT